The 25 T cell receptor beta chains reported below all come from one sample, sequenced in a study of blood T cell repertoires in COVID-19. Some clones are missing from TCRdb's copy, which holds only in-frame ones; the method was immunoSEQ multiplex PCR. The sample includes roughly 78,000 clones, 65% to 85% of them seen just once. Sequencing was done on a sample of peripheral blood. Receptors originate from a man aged 50-60 years with COVID-19, enrolled during active disease.

J is TRBJ2-3 and V is TRBV10-3; 9 bases agree with TRBD2. Germline V gene data show CDR1 as ENHRY and CDR2 as SYGVKD. The CDR3 loop spans 15 amino acids. J gave up 3 bases and V 5 bases, and 6 bases lay outside the gene matches. In DNA form, the CDR3 reads TGTGCCATCAGTCTTAGCGGGAGTGGAACAGATACGCAGTATTTT. Its protein is CAISLSGSGTDTQYF.

The chain has TRBV11-2 and TRBJ2-1; D might be TRBD1 (5 bases). Germline V gene sequence: CDR1 SGHAT, CDR2 FQNNGV. CDR3 length: 20 amino acids. V shed 0 bases and J shed 1 base, with 22 bases lying between them. The CDR3 sequence is CASSLDSQGRFLESYNEQFF. In DNA form, the CDR3 reads TGTGCCAGCAGCTTAGATTCGCAGGGTCGTTTTTTGGAGTCCTACAATGAGCAGTTCTTC.

This clone was counted between two and nine times. The chain is built from TRBV28 and TRBJ1-2; D may be TRBD1 (6 bases). The V end was cut by 7 bases, the J end by 4 bases, with 16 bases between. This CDR3 region has 14 residues. CDR1 is MDHEN and CDR2 is SYDVKM in the germline V gene. CDR3 nucleotide sequence: TGTGCCAGCATCGCGAGGGGGTCCGGCTATGGCTACACCTTC. Encoded protein: CASIARGSGYGYTF.

This CDR3 is CASSKLAGGTYNEQFF. The CDR3 bases are TGTGCCAGTAGTAAACTAGCGGGAGGAACATACAATGAGCAGTTCTTC. The chain links TRBV19 to TRBJ2-1; 12 bases fit TRBD2. J was trimmed by 4 bases and V by 4 bases; bases with no gene match: 5. The CDR3 loop spans 16 amino acids. Germline V gives CDR1 LNHDA, CDR2 SQIVND (reference sequence).

The rearrangement joins TRBV3-1 (or the pseudogene TRBV3-2) to TRBJ2-1; TRBD2 matches at 9 bases. The ends lost 1 base at V and 8 bases at J; junction bases unmatched: 6. The CDR3 sequence is 15 residues long. Germline V lookup: CDR1 LGHDT, CDR2 YNNKEL (reference sequence). CDR3 nucleotides: TGTGCCAGCAGCCAAGGGCCTAGCGGGATTCATGAGCAGTTCTTC. It codes for CASSQGPSGIHEQFF.

CDR3 coding DNA: TGTGCCAGCAGTTACTCGACCAGGGTTAACAATGAGCAGTTCTTC. Translated, it gives CASSYSTRVNNEQFF. The J gene is TRBJ2-1, the V gene TRBV6-2 or TRBV6-3, with D possibly TRBD1 on 5 matching bases. Deletions cut 0 bases from V and 5 bases from J, with 11 bases between. From germline, CDR1 is MNHEY and CDR2 SVGEGT. This CDR3 contains 15 residues.

The CDR3 nucleotides are TGTGCCAGCTCACCAGGGCAGAATCAGCAGTACTTC. This sequence encodes CASSPGQNQQYF. This chain links TRBV18 with TRBJ2-7, with D unclear. This CDR3 region has 12 residues. Germline values: CDR1 KGHSH, CDR2 LQKENI. Trimming removed 2 bases from V and 8 bases from J, with 10 bases in between. Based on the CDR3 plus reference TRBV18 and TRBJ2-7, the full variable domain is NAGVMQNPRHLVRRRGQEARLRCSPMKGHSHVYWYRQLPEEGLKFMVYLQKENIIDESGMPKERFSAEFPKEGPSILRIQQVVRGDSAAYFCASSPGQNQQYFGPGTRLTVT.

The chain recombines TRBV6-5 with TRBJ1-2, with 9 bases aligning to TRBD1. The germline CDR1 and CDR2 sequences are MNHEY and SVGAGI. This CDR3 has 13 residues. Trimming took 7 bases from V and 8 from J; bases not matched to a gene: 8. CDR3 sequence (DNA): TGTGCCAGCAACAGGGGGCAAGGAGAAGGCTACACCTTC. Protein sequence: CASNRGQGEGYTF.

This rearrangement joins TRBV7-3 to TRBJ1-1; weak D call: TRBD1 (5 bases). The V and J ends lost 0 bases and 6 bases respectively, with 8 bases between them. The length of the CDR3 is 13 residues. The germline CDR1 and CDR2 sequences are SGHTA and FQGTGA. The CDR3 loop reads CASSLTRGSEAFF. The CDR3 coding sequence is TGTGCCAGCAGCTTAACAAGGGGCTCTGAAGCTTTCTTT.

This clone was found once. The V gene is TRBV6-5, the J gene TRBJ2-3; possibly TRBD2 for D (6 bases). The germline CDR1 and CDR2 sequences are MNHEY and SVGAGI. This CDR3 is built from 15 residues. Trimming took 5 bases from V and 2 from J, leaving 14 bases between them. CDR3 sequence (DNA): TGTGCCAGCAGTCGGGGGACTGGGGACACAGATACGCAGTATTTT. It codes for CASSRGTGDTDTQYF.

There are a few counts of this clone. V and J are TRBV2 and TRBJ2-3, with 9 bases aligning to TRBD2. The CDR3 runs to 12 residues. The germline V gene encodes CDR1 SNHLY and CDR2 FYNNEI. V lost 8 bases to trimming and J lost 6 bases; unmatched junction nucleotides: 3. CDR3 protein: CASGGLADTQYF. CDR3 in DNA: TGTGCCAGCGGGGGACTAGCCGATACGCAGTATTTT.

V and J are TRBV7-3 and TRBJ2-1; D remains unclear. This CDR3 is built from 13 residues. The germline gives CDR1 SGHTA, CDR2 FQGTGA. V lost 3 bases, J lost 6 bases, and 9 bases lay in between. Written as DNA, the CDR3 is TGTGCCAGCAGCTTGCGCGCTGGCAATGAGCAGTTCTTC. Encoded protein: CASSLRAGNEQFF.

V and J are TRBV24-1 and TRBJ2-1; D is unclear. This CDR3 has 15 amino acids. Deletions cut 3 bases from V and 8 bases from J, with 16 bases between. The germline gives CDR1 KGHDR, CDR2 SFDVKD. CDR3 in DNA: TGTGCCACCAGTGATCAGGAACGTATCTTGGATGAGCAGTTCTTC. Translated: CATSDQERILDEQFF.

V usage is TRBV11-2 and J usage is TRBJ2-7; 7 nucleotides align to TRBD1. CDR1 is SGHAT, CDR2 FQNNGV, per germline. This CDR3 contains 16 residues. V lost 8 bases and J lost 4; bases outside the gene matches: 17. DNA for the CDR3: TGTGCCAGCGCAAGAGGGGGCGGCGCGAATTTATACGAGCAGTACTTC. As protein: CASARGGGANLYEQYF.

This chain's CDR3 is CASSSISAGTGELFF. The CDR3 DNA is TGTGCCAGCAGCTCTATATCGGCGGGGACCGGGGAGCTGTTTTTT. J is TRBJ2-2 and V is TRBV7-2; TRBD2 might be the D (6 bases). Germline loops: CDR1 SGHTA, CDR2 FQGNSA. The CDR3 covers 15 residues. Trimming shortened V by 4 bases and J by 5 bases, and 14 bases separated the two germline ends.

Written as DNA, the CDR3 is TGTGCCAGCAGCCAAGTCGAGCGGACCCCGAATGAGCAGTTCTTC. Translation gives CASSQVERTPNEQFF. The genes are TRBV4-2 and TRBJ2-1; tentative D call: TRBD2 (5 bases). V lost 1 base and J lost 7, with 14 bases in between. CDR1 is LGHNA, CDR2 YNFKEQ, per germline. The CDR3 spans 15 residues.

V is TRBV6-5 and J is TRBJ2-5; weak D call: TRBD1 (7 bases). V lost 5 bases and J lost 0, with 13 bases in between. Germline assignment: CDR1 MNHEY and CDR2 SVGAGI. This CDR3 comprises 15 residues. The CDR3 coding sequence is TGTGCCAGCAGTCGGGGGACAGCTTACCAAGAGACCCAGTACTTC. It is translated as CASSRGTAYQETQYF.

The chain links TRBV25-1 to TRBJ2-1; TRBD2 might be the D (6 bases). The CDR3 consists of 14 residues. CDR1 and CDR2 from the germline V gene are MGHDK and SYGVNS. V lost 3 bases, J lost 7 bases, and 13 bases lay in between. The CDR3 DNA reads TGTGCCAGCAGTGAGACGGGAGTTATGAATGAGCAGTTCTTC. It codes for CASSETGVMNEQFF.

The chain carries TRBV6-5 and TRBJ1-1; weak D call: TRBD1 (5 bases). The CDR3 loop spans 13 amino acids. Germline V gene lookup returns CDR1 MNHEY and CDR2 SVGAGI. V gave up 2 bases and J gave up 4 bases, with 8 bases separating them. CDR3 in DNA: TGTGCCAGCAGTTACCGGGGGAGCACTGAAGCTTTCTTT. It yields the protein CASSYRGSTEAFF.

The chain has TRBV3-1 (or the pseudogene TRBV3-2) and TRBJ1-1; D is undetermined. The CDR3 is made up of 15 amino acids. Looked up from germline, CDR1 is LGHDT and CDR2 is YNNKEL (reference sequence). Trimming left V 6 bases short and J 0 bases short, with 14 bases between. CDR3 amino acids: CASSPSSYLNTEAFF. In nucleotides, the CDR3 is TGTGCCAGCAGTCCTTCCAGTTACCTGAACACTGAAGCTTTCTTT.

The V gene is TRBV11-2, the J gene TRBJ2-2; no reliable D call. This CDR3 comprises 14 residues. The germline V gene has CDR1 SGHAT and CDR2 FQNNGV. The germline V and J ends were trimmed by 0 bases and 2 bases, with 4 bases remaining between them. For the CDR3, the DNA is TGTGCCAGCAGCTTAGATAGAAACACCGGGGAGCTGTTTTTT. Translation: CASSLDRNTGELFF.

The chain couples TRBV11-2 to TRBJ2-7, with D possibly TRBD1 on 5 matching bases. This CDR3 comprises 14 residues. The germline V gene encodes CDR1 SGHAT and CDR2 FQNNGV. The CDR3 sequence: CAQHGQFLNYEQYF. CDR3 in DNA: TGTGCTCAGCACGGACAATTCCTCAACTACGAGCAGTACTTC.

CDR3 region: CSASASWGGLYNEQFF. The CDR3 DNA reads TGCAGTGCTAGTGCCAGCTGGGGGGGACTCTACAATGAGCAGTTCTTC. This chain connects TRBV20-1 to TRBJ2-1; the match to TRBD2 covers 7 bases. The germline V gene has CDR1 DFQATT and CDR2 SNEGSKA (reference sequence). J lost 3 bases, V lost 3 bases, and 11 bases had no gene match. This CDR3 contains 16 residues.

The chain couples TRBV18 to TRBJ1-1; TRBD1 matches 8 bases. Germline assignment: CDR1 KGHSH and CDR2 LQKENI. CDR3 length: 14 amino acids. Trimming at V came to 6 bases and at J to 4 bases, leaving 7 bases not matched to a gene. The DNA of the CDR3 is TGTGCCAGCTCGCCTCAGGGGGCCGGCACTGAAGCTTTCTTT. This translates into CASSPQGAGTEAFF.

In DNA, the CDR3 is TGTGCCAGCAGTCCGACCCAGCCGGGGGGACCTGAAGCTTTCTTT. The encoded protein is CASSPTQPGGPEAFF. This sequence joins TRBV28 and TRBJ1-1, with D tentatively TRBD1 (5 bases). The V gene lost 5 bases and the J gene lost 6 bases, with 19 bases spanning the gap. Germline CDR1 reads MDHEN; CDR2 reads SYDVKM. The CDR3 is made up of 15 amino acids.